The 24 T cell receptor beta chains reported below all come from one sample, sequenced in a study of CD4 T cells in relation to SARS-CoV-2 and coronaviruses. Unexposed donor CD4+ T cells date from about 2010-2018, before the COVID-19 pandemic. Isolation of CD4+ T cells took place after less than 11 days in culture. Sequencing used immunoSEQ multiplex PCR; TCRdb keeps in-frame clones, though not all of them. The repertoire holds 26,000 or so clones, roughly four fifths seen once, with around 9.3% in the top ten. Which antigens these TCRs recognize remains unknown. The specimen was CD4+ T cells from PBMCs, cultured in vitro. All receptors derive from a human donor in good health.

The rearrangement uses TRBV5-8 and TRBJ1-6; 9 nucleotides agree with TRBD1. This CDR3 contains 15 residues. The junction had 6 bases not matched to a gene; V was cut back by 2 bases and J by 9 bases. CDR1 is SGHTS, CDR2 YDEGEE, per germline. The CDR3 nucleotides are TGTGCCAGCAGCTTCGCGCGGACAGGGGTTTCACCCCTCCACTTT. This encodes CASSFARTGVSPLHF.

This chain uses TRBV27 with TRBJ2-7; D may be TRBD1 or TRBD2 (5 bases each). Trimming took 4 bases from V and 6 from J, leaving 19 bases between them. In germline, CDR1 is MNHEY, CDR2 SMNVEV (reference sequence). CDR3 length: 15 amino acids. DNA for the CDR3: TGTGCCAGCAGTTCCGGACAACCCGGGGTACTCGAGCAGTACTTC. This translates into CASSSGQPGVLEQYF.

The J gene is TRBJ2-7, the V gene TRBV3-1 (or the pseudogene TRBV3-2); D gene ambiguous. Germline V lookup: CDR1 LGHDT, CDR2 YNNKEL (reference sequence). The CDR3 runs to 14 residues. V lost 5 bases and J lost 3, with 14 bases in between. The CDR3 loop reads CASSVRQPGYEQYF. The CDR3 nucleotides read TGTGCCAGCAGCGTCCGACAACCGGGCTACGAGCAGTACTTC.

The CDR3 bases are TGTGCCAGCAGCTTATGGGCCTCCGGTGGGGAGACCCAGTACTTC. This sequence encodes CASSLWASGGETQYF. The rearrangement joins TRBV7-2 to TRBJ2-5; D remains unclear. The CDR3 covers 15 residues. CDR1 and CDR2 from the germline V gene are SGHTA and FQGNSA. Trimming cost V 2 bases and J 5 bases, with 15 bases left between them.

This clone was seen only a few times. The rearrangement links TRBV10-2 to TRBJ1-5, with a tentative D call TRBD1 (5 bases). This CDR3 has 14 amino acids. Germline V gives CDR1 WSHSY, CDR2 SAAADI. Trimming took 3 bases from V and 2 from J, leaving 8 bases between them. CDR3 bases: TGCGCCAGCAGTGAATCAGGGCGCAATCAGCCCCAGCATTTT. It is translated as CASSESGRNQPQHF.

CDR3 DNA sequence: TGTGCCAGCAGCCCGAGGGGCGGGACAGGGGGCTCGGGCGGCTACACCTTC. This encodes CASSPRGGTGGSGGYTF. The J gene is TRBJ1-2, the V gene TRBV11-2; 12 bases fit TRBD1. The V and J ends lost 5 bases and 8 bases, in that order; junction bases with no gene match: 15. The CDR3 length is 17 residues. The germline V gene has CDR1 SGHAT and CDR2 FQNNGV. Using reference TRBV11-2 and TRBJ1-2 for the parts outside the CDR3, the full variable domain is EAGVAQSPRYKIIEKRQSVAFWCNPISGHATLYWYQQILGQGPKLLIQFQNNGVVDDSQLPKDRFSAERLKGVDSTLKIQPAKLEDSAVYLCASSPRGGTGGSGGYTFGSGTRLTVV.

The rearrangement joins TRBV7-2 to TRBJ1-2; 10 positions match TRBD1. Germline assignment: CDR1 SGHTA and CDR2 FQGNSA. The CDR3 loop spans 14 amino acids. With 6 bases clipped from V and 4 bases from J, the junction kept 5 bases outside the gene matches. CDR3 loop: CASSMGQGTYGYTF. DNA of the CDR3: TGTGCCAGCAGTATGGGACAGGGGACCTATGGCTACACCTTC. The variable domain in full, with the rest retrieved from reference TRBV7-2 and TRBJ1-2, is GAGVSQSPSNKVTEKGKDVELRCDPISGHTALYWYRQSLGQGLEFLIYFQGNSAPDKSGLPSDRFSAERTGGSVSTLTIQRTQQEDSAVYLCASSMGQGTYGYTFGSGTRLTVV.

This clone was found a few times. The CDR3 reads CASSLASGANVLTF. Here the CDR3 DNA reads TGCGCCAGCAGCTTGGCCTCTGGGGCCAACGTCCTGACTTTC. This sequence joins TRBV5-1 and TRBJ2-6; no firm D call. Looked up from germline, CDR1 is SGHRS and CDR2 is YFSETQ. The V gene lost 0 bases and the J gene lost 0 bases, with 1 base spanning the gap. CDR3 length: 14 residues.

The chain carries TRBV7-2 and TRBJ1-1; possibly TRBD1 for D (6 bases). CDR3 length equals 14 residues. V was pared by 3 bases and J by 1 base, with 9 bases between. Germline CDR1 reads SGHTA; CDR2 reads FQGNSA. This CDR3 is CASSFGGGNTEAFF. The CDR3 coding sequence is TGTGCCAGCAGCTTTGGAGGGGGGAACACTGAAGCTTTCTTT.

The rearrangement links TRBV5-8 to TRBJ1-2; tentatively, D is TRBD1 (6 bases). V lost 2 bases, J lost 6 bases, and 11 bases lay in between. The germline CDR1 and CDR2 sequences are SGHTS and YDEGEE. CDR3 length: 13 residues. CDR3: CASSFLQGDGYTF. The CDR3 region has the DNA TGTGCCAGCAGCTTCCTACAGGGAGATGGCTACACCTTC.

The chain combines TRBV12-3 or TRBV12-4 with TRBJ2-7, with D uncertain. With 3 bases removed from V and 3 bases from J, the gap between germline ends came to 3 bases. The length of the CDR3 is 11 residues. CDR3 DNA sequence: TGTGCCAGCAGTTTCGGCTACGAGCAGTACTTC. Protein sequence: CASSFGYEQYF.

V gene TRBV27 combines with J gene TRBJ2-7, with 13 bases matching TRBD2. CDR3 length equals 16 residues. Germline CDR1 and CDR2: MNHEY and SMNVEV (reference sequence). The J segment lost 7 bases and the V segment lost 4 bases, leaving 10 bases of the junction unmatched. The CDR3 DNA sequence: TGTGCCAGCAGTTCCCTACAACTAGCGGGAGGGTTGGAGCAGTACTTC. Its translation: CASSSLQLAGGLEQYF.

This chain connects TRBV29-1 to TRBJ2-1, with 11 bases fitting TRBD2. CDR1 and CDR2 from the germline V gene are SQVTM and ANQGSEA. The CDR3 sequence is 14 residues long. V lost 6 bases, J lost 7 bases, and 8 bases stayed unmatched. In nucleotides, the CDR3 is TGCAGCGTCGCAACTAGCGGGAGTGGGAATGAGCAGTTCTTC. This gives the protein CSVATSGSGNEQFF.

The chain has TRBV7-9 and TRBJ2-3; the match to TRBD2 covers 10 bases. CDR3 length equals 16 residues. Losses at the gene ends were 7 bases for V and 2 bases for J; bases not matched to a gene: 9. Germline CDR1 is SEHNR and CDR2 is FQNEAQ (reference sequence). The CDR3 loop reads CASTPSSGRATDTQYF. In nucleotides, the CDR3 is TGTGCCAGCACCCCATCCAGCGGGAGGGCCACAGATACGCAGTATTTT.

The chain uses TRBV5-1 and TRBJ2-7; possibly TRBD2 for D (6 bases). CDR1 and CDR2 (germline): SGHRS, YFSETQ. V lost 2 bases and J lost 5, with 11 bases in between. The CDR3 length is 13 residues. CDR3 sequence: CASSFGGADEQYF. The CDR3 coding sequence is TGCGCCAGCAGCTTCGGAGGGGCCGACGAGCAGTACTTC.

The rearrangement links TRBV7-9 to TRBJ2-1; D uncertain. Germline CDR1 reads SEHNR; CDR2 reads FQNEAQ (reference sequence). With 0 bases removed from V and 4 bases from J, the gap between germline ends came to 7 bases. There are 14 residues in the CDR3. The CDR3 region is CASSLARHYNEQFF. For the CDR3, the DNA is TGTGCCAGCAGCTTAGCTCGACATTACAATGAGCAGTTCTTC.

The V gene is TRBV3-1 (or the pseudogene TRBV3-2), the J gene TRBJ2-5; 8 bases are a match to TRBD2. The V gene's germline CDR1 is LGHDT and CDR2 YNNKEL (reference sequence). There are 18 residues in the CDR3. V lost 0 bases to trimming and J lost 2 bases; unmatched junction nucleotides: 11. CDR3 protein: CASSQDPWATSEQETQYF. CDR3 coding DNA: TGTGCCAGCAGCCAAGATCCGTGGGCGACTAGCGAACAAGAGACCCAGTACTTC.

In this sample, this clone turned up a few times. V gene TRBV6-2 or TRBV6-3 combines with J gene TRBJ2-7; no reliable D call. This CDR3 has 12 amino acids. V was shortened by 2 bases and J by 4 bases, with 6 bases between the two germline ends. Germline V gene data show CDR1 as MNHEY and CDR2 as SVGEGT. The CDR3 is CASSYPSYEQYF. The CDR3 DNA reads TGTGCCAGCAGTTACCCGAGTTACGAGCAGTACTTC.

The chain joins TRBV11-3 to TRBJ2-7; 13 bases match TRBD2. The CDR3 runs to 15 residues. Germline trimming cut 5 bases from V and 5 bases from J; bases unmatched to any gene: 6. CDR1 and CDR2 (germline): SGHNT, YENEEA. CDR3 DNA sequence: TGTGCCAGCAGCCCCGCAGGGACTAGCGGGAACGAGCAGTACTTC. It is translated as CASSPAGTSGNEQYF. Filled out from reference TRBV11-3 and TRBJ2-7, the complete variable domain reads EAGVVQSPRYKIIEKKQPVAFWCNPISGHNTLYWYLQNLGQGPELLIRYENEEAVDDSQLPKDRFSAERLKGVDSTLKIQPAELGDSAVYLCASSPAGTSGNEQYFGPGTRLTVT.

The J gene is TRBJ2-2, the V gene TRBV7-2, with 7 bases fitting TRBD1. This CDR3 has 16 amino acids. The germline CDR1 and CDR2 sequences are SGHTA and FQGNSA. V lost 6 bases to trimming and J lost 6 bases; unmatched junction nucleotides: 13. The CDR3 DNA is TGTGCCAGCAGAGGGCGACAGGGTACTTCGGCCGGGGAGCTGTTTTTT. Its protein is CASRGRQGTSAGELFF.

The rearrangement uses TRBV28 and TRBJ1-5; a weak D match, TRBD1 (6 bases). Deletions cut 6 bases from V and 4 bases from J, with 7 bases between. The CDR3 runs 12 residues. The germline CDR1 and CDR2 sequences are MDHEN and SYDVKM. The CDR3 reads CASSGQNQPQHF. The DNA of the CDR3 is TGTGCCAGCAGCGGACAGAATCAGCCCCAGCATTTT.

The chain uses TRBV25-1 and TRBJ1-1, with a possible D match to TRBD1 (5 bases). Trimming left V 4 bases short and J 1 base short, with 16 bases between. The CDR3 sequence is 16 residues long. Germline V gene data show CDR1 as MGHDK and CDR2 as SYGVNS. The CDR3 sequence: CASSAAGTRKNTEAFF. In DNA form, the CDR3 reads TGTGCCAGCAGTGCCGCCGGGACCCGAAAGAACACTGAAGCTTTCTTT.

V gene TRBV24-1 combines with J gene TRBJ2-7, with D unresolved. The CDR3 sequence is 14 residues long. With 5 bases removed from V and 2 bases from J, the gap between germline ends came to 12 bases. Germline V gives CDR1 KGHDR, CDR2 SFDVKD. The CDR3: CATSGGYPPYEQYF. In DNA form, the CDR3 reads TGTGCCACCAGTGGGGGATACCCACCCTACGAGCAGTACTTC.

The V gene is TRBV18, the J gene TRBJ1-2; 7 positions agree with TRBD1. The germline V gene has CDR1 KGHSH and CDR2 LQKENI. CDR3 length: 14 residues. J lost 7 bases, V lost 2 bases, and 7 bases had no gene match. The CDR3, as DNA: TGTGCCAGCTCACCATCACAGGGGCAGGGTGGCTACACCTTC. The encoded protein is CASSPSQGQGGYTF.